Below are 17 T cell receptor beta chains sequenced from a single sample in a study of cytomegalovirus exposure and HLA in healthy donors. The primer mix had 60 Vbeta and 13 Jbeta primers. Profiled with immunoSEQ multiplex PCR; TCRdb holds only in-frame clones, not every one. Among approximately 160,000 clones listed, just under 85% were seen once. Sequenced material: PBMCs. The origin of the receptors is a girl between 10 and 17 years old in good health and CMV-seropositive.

This CDR3 reads CASSVEEQGGSYEQYF. The CDR3 nucleotides read TGTGCCAGCAGCGTAGAGGAACAGGGTGGTTCCTACGAGCAGTACTTC. This chain connects TRBV9 to TRBJ2-5; TRBD1 is a possible D gene (6 bases). The J call may be faulty, since TRBJ2-7 better matches the DNA end. The CDR3 spans 16 residues. CDR1 is SGDLS, CDR2 YYNGEE, per germline.

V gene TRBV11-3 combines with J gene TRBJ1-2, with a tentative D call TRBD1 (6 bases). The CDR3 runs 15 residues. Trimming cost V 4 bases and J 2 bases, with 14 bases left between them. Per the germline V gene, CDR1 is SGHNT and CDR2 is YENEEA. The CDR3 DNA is TGTGCCAGCAGCTCCGGATGGGGGGGCAACTATGGCTACACCTTC. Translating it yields CASSSGWGGNYGYTF.

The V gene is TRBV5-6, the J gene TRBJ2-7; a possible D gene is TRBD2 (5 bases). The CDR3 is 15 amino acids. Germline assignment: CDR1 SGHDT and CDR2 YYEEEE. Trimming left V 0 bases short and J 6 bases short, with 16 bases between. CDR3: CASSLGRKSLGEQYF. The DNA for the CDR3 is TGTGCCAGCAGCTTGGGGAGGAAGAGTCTAGGCGAGCAGTACTTC.

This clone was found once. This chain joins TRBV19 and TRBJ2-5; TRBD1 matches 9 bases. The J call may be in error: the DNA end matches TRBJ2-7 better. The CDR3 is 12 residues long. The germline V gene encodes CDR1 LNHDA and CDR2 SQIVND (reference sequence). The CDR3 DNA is TGTGCCAGTAGTGAGGACAGGGGCGAGCAGTACTTC. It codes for CASSEDRGEQYF.

CDR3 protein: CASSIDLPGYEQYF. For the CDR3, the DNA is TGTGCCAGTAGTATAGATCTTCCGGGTTACGAGCAGTACTTC. The V gene is TRBV19, the J gene TRBJ2-7, with D uncertain. CDR1 is LNHDA and CDR2 is SQIVND in the germline V gene (reference sequence). With 0 bases removed from V and 4 bases from J, the gap between germline ends came to 10 bases. The CDR3 extends over 14 amino acids.

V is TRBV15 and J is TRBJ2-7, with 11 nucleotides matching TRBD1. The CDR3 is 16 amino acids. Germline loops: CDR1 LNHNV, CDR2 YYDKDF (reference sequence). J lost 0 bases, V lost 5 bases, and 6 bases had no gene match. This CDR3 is CATSGTGTGGSYEQYF. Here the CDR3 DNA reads TGTGCCACCAGCGGAACCGGGACAGGGGGCTCCTACGAGCAGTACTTC.

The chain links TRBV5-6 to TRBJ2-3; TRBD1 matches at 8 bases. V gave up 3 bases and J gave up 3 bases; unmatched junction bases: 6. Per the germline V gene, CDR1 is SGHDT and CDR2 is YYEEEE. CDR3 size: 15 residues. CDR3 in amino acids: CASSSRTGKTDTQYF. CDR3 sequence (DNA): TGTGCCAGCAGCTCGCGGACAGGGAAGACAGATACGCAGTATTTT. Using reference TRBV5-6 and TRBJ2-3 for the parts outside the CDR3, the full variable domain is DAGVTQSPTHLIKTRGQQVTLRCSPKSGHDTVSWYQQALGQGPQFIFQYYEEEERQRGNFPDRFSGHQFPNYSSELNVNALLLGDSALYLCASSSRTGKTDTQYFGPGTRLTVL.

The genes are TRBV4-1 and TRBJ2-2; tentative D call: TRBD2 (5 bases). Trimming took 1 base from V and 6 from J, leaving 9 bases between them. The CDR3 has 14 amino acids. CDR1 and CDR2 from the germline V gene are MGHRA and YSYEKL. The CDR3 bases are TGCGCCAGCAGCCAAGTGAATAGCGCCGGGGAGCTGTTTTTT. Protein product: CASSQVNSAGELFF.

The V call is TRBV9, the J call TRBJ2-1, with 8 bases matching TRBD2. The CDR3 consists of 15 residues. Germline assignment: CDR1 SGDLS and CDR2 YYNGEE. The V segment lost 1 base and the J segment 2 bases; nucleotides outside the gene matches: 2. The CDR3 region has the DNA TGTGCCAGCAGCGTAAACGGGGGGGCCTACAATGAGCAGTTCTTC. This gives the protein CASSVNGGAYNEQFF. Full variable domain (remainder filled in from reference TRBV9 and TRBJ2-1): DSGVTQTPKHLITATGQRVTLRCSPRSGDLSVYWYQQSLDQGLQFLIQYYNGEERAKGNILERFSAQQFPDLHSELNLSSLELGDSALYFCASSVNGGAYNEQFFGPGTRLTVL.

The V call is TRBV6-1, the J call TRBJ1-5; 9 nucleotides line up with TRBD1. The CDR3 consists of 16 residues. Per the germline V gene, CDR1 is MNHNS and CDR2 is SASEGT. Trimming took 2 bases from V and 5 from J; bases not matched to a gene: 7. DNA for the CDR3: TGTGCCAGCAGTGAACCTTACAGGGGGCCGGATCAGCCCCAGCATTTT. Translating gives CASSEPYRGPDQPQHF.

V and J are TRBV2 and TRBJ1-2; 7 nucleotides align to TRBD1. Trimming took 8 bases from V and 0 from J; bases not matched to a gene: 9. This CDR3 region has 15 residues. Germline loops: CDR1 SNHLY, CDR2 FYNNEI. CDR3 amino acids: CASHISGTANYGYTF. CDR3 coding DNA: TGTGCCAGCCATATTTCCGGGACAGCTAACTATGGCTACACCTTC.

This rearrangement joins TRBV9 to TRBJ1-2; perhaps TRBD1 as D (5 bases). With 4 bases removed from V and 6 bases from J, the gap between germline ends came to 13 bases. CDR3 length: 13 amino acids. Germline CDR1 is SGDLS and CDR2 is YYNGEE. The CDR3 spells CASSTTSGNGYTF. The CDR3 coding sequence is TGTGCCAGCAGCACAACATCAGGGAATGGCTACACCTTC.

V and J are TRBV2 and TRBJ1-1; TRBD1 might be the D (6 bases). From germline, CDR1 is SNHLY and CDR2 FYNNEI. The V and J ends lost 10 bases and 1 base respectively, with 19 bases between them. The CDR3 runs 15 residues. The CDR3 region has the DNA TGTGCCATTCAGCTTAGGGGGACCGGGAACACTGAAGCTTTCTTT. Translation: CAIQLRGTGNTEAFF.

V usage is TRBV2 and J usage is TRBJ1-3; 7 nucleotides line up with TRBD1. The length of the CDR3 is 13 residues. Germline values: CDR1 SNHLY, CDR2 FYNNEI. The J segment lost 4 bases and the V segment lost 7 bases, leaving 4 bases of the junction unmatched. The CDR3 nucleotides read TGTGCCAGCAACGACAGGGAAGGAAACACCATATATTTT. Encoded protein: CASNDREGNTIYF.

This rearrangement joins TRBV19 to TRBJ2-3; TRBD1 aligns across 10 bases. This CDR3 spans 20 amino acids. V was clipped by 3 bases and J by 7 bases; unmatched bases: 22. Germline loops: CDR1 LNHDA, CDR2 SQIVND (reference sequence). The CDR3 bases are TGTGCCAGTAGTATTCTCCACACCCCCAGGGACAGGGGACTCTCTCATACGCAGTATTTT. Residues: CASSILHTPRDRGLSHTQYF.

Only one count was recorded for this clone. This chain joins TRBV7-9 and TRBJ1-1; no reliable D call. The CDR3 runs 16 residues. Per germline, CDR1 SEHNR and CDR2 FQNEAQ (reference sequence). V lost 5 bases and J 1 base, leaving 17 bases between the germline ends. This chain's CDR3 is CASSHHGGRQNTEAFF. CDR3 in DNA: TGTGCCAGCAGCCACCATGGCGGAAGGCAGAACACTGAAGCTTTCTTT.

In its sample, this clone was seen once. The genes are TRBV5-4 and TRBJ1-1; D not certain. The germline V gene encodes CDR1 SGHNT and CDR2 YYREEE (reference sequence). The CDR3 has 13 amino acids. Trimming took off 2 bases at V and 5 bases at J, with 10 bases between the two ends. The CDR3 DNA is TGTGCCAGCAGCTTAGGGCGGGGAACTGAAGCTTTCTTT. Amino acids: CASSLGRGTEAFF.